Listed here are 9 T cell receptor beta chains from one sample, sequenced in a study of Ad26.COV2.S vaccination and SARS-CoV-2 variants. Regarding treatment: 15 to 20 received Ad26.COV2.S at low or high dose, single or two shots; roughly five received placebo; per-sample allocation not given. Day 63 following the first vaccine or placebo injection was when the samples were taken. Some clones are missing from TCRdb's copy, which holds only in-frame ones; the method was immunoSEQ multiplex PCR. This table has roughly 250,000 clones, roughly nine tenths appearing once. Sequencing used peripheral blood, obtained in a trial of Ad26.COV2.S vaccine versus placebo. The origin of the receptors is a person aged 18-65 years who received the Ad26.COV2.S COVID-19 vaccine or a placebo.

V usage is TRBV30 and J usage is TRBJ1-6, with 7 bases matching TRBD1. This CDR3 has 15 amino acids. CDR1 is GTSNPN, CDR2 SVGIG, per germline (reference sequence). The junction had 13 bases not matched to a gene; V was cut back by 4 bases and J by 10 bases. The CDR3 is CAWTKRQGPGSPLHF. The CDR3 DNA reads as TGTGCCTGGACCAAGCGACAGGGCCCGGGATCACCCCTCCACTTT.

V is TRBV2 and J is TRBJ1-6; D is possibly TRBD1 (5 bases). Germline CDR1 SNHLY, CDR2 FYNNEI. The CDR3 has 15 residues. V lost 2 bases, J lost 7 bases, and 12 bases lay in between. CDR3 nucleotide sequence: TGTGCCAGCAGTGAAAGGTTGAGGGGCAATTCACCCCTCCACTTT. Translation gives CASSERLRGNSPLHF. Supplemented by reference TRBV2 and TRBJ1-6, the full variable domain reads EPEVTQTPSHQVTQMGQEVILRCVPISNHLYFYWYRQILGQKVEFLVSFYNNEISEKSEIFDDQFSVERPDGSNFTLKIRSTKLEDSAMYFCASSERLRGNSPLHFGNGTRLTVT.

The chain links TRBV5-4 to TRBJ2-2; tentative D call: TRBD1 (5 bases). Trimming cost V 4 bases and J 3 bases, with 13 bases left between them. The germline gives CDR1 SGHNT, CDR2 YYREEE (reference sequence). This CDR3 is 15 amino acids long. CDR3 sequence reads: CASSRRVGDTGELFF. The DNA for the CDR3 is TGTGCCAGCAGCCGCAGGGTGGGTGACACCGGGGAGCTGTTTTTT. The full variable domain, completed using reference TRBV5-4 and TRBJ2-2, is ETGVTQSPTHLIKTRGQQVTLRCSSQSGHNTVSWYQQALGQGPQFIFQYYREEENGRGNFPPRFSGLQFPNYSSELNVNALELDDSALYLCASSRRVGDTGELFFGEGSRLTVL.

The J gene is TRBJ1-1, the V gene TRBV5-6, with D tentatively TRBD1 (5 bases). Germline V lookup: CDR1 SGHDT, CDR2 YYEEEE. The CDR3 covers 13 residues. Trimming took 1 base from V and 11 from J, leaving 15 bases between them. The CDR3 protein is CASSLPGGTRAFF. As DNA, the CDR3 is TGTGCCAGCAGCTTGCCCGGTGGGACGCGGGCTTTCTTT.

V is TRBV30 and J is TRBJ2-1, with D unclear. V lost 0 bases and J 10 bases, leaving 10 bases between the germline ends. The CDR3 totals 12 residues. Germline assignment: CDR1 GTSNPN and CDR2 SVGIG (reference sequence). The CDR3 loop reads CAWSVSWREQFF. In DNA, the CDR3 is TGTGCCTGGAGTGTGTCGTGGCGGGAGCAGTTCTTC.

The chain carries TRBV6-1 and TRBJ1-2; TRBD1 might be the D (5 bases). This CDR3 is 16 amino acids long. Germline V gives CDR1 MNHNS, CDR2 SASEGT. The germline V and J ends were trimmed by 2 bases and 1 base, with 14 bases remaining between them. CDR3 in amino acids: CASSESGTAVNYGYTF. The DNA of the CDR3 is TGTGCCAGCAGTGAATCGGGGACCGCCGTTAACTATGGCTACACCTTC.

The gene calls are TRBV5-4 and TRBJ2-2, with 10 bases fitting TRBD2. Germline trimming cut 0 bases from V and 5 bases from J; bases unmatched to any gene: 7. This CDR3 is 17 amino acids long. Germline lookup yields CDR1 SGHNT and CDR2 YYREEE (reference sequence). As DNA, the CDR3 is TGTGCCAGCAGCTTGGGTCCTAGCGGGAGACGAACCGGGGAGCTGTTTTTT. Translating it yields CASSLGPSGRRTGELFF.

The chain recombines TRBV24-1 with TRBJ2-5, with 9 bases fitting TRBD2. The CDR3 is 16 residues long. V lost 1 base, J lost 5 bases, and 7 bases stayed unmatched. In germline, CDR1 is KGHDR, CDR2 SFDVKD. The chain's CDR3 is CATSDFLISGSETQYF. The CDR3 DNA reads TGTGCCACCAGTGATTTCCTAATTAGCGGGAGTGAGACCCAGTACTTC.

The chain is built from TRBV11-1 and TRBJ1-2, with TRBD1 matching over 8 bases. The CDR3 is 13 residues long. Germline lookup yields CDR1 SGHAT and CDR2 FQDESV (reference sequence). V trimming: 5 bases; J trimming: 7 bases; junction bases outside the gene matches: 6. CDR3 sequence (DNA): TGTGCCAGCAGCCCGCAGGGGGCGGGTGGCTACACCTTC. It specifies CASSPQGAGGYTF.